This is a list of T cell receptor beta chains from one sample in a study of T-cell memory formation after mild COVID-19. One entry per CDR3 protein results from TCRdb running MiXCR on the 5' RACE reads. Of about 340,000 distinct CDR3 sequences listed, around 21% are singletons. The sample taken for sequencing was PBMCs or a T cell subset sorted from them (not recorded which). These TCRs come from an adult woman who had mild COVID-19 (a few samples of this study predate the infection). Cell type and time point are not known. Both conserved end residues are part of each CDR3. D genes are given only for firm matches. Clone size is not always given. Where it is, it says once, few, many or a class for expanded clones.

TRBV5-1	TRBJ2-1	TRBD2	few	CASSSPAGVGNEQFF	TGCGCCAGCAGCTCCCCAGCGGGAGTGGGAAATGAGCAGTTCTTC
TRBV20-1	TRBJ2-1	TRBD2	.	CSAERGRGIRNEQFF	TGCAGTGCTGAACGCGGGAGAGGTATTAGGAATGAGCAGTTCTTC
TRBV3-1	TRBJ2-1	TRBD2	few	CASSRGLAGPSSYNEQFF	TGTGCCAGCAGCCGGGGACTAGCGGGACCAAGCTCCTACAATGAGCAGTTCTTC
TRBV5-1	TRBJ2-5	TRBD1	.	CASSGTGRETQYF	TGCGCCAGCAGCGGGACAGGGAGAGAGACCCAGTACTTC
TRBV21-1	TRBJ2-2	.	few	CASSARDRMNTGELFF	TGTGCCAGCAGCGCCCGGGACAGGATGAACACCGGGGAGCTGTTTTTT
TRBV28	TRBJ2-7	.	.	CASTRRTDWAYEQYF	TGTGCCAGCACGCGAAGGACAGATTGGGCCTACGAGCAGTACTTC
TRBV7-2	TRBJ2-5	TRBD2	few	CASSWTSGREETQYF	TGTGCCAGCAGTTGGACTAGCGGGAGGGAAGAGACCCAGTACTTC
TRBV6-6	TRBJ1-2	.	.	CATTGYGTGYTF	TGTGCCACCACGGGGTACGGGACTGGCTACACCTTC
TRBV14	TRBJ1-2	.	few	CASSQMRSDGYTF	TGTGCCAGCAGCCAAATGAGAAGTGATGGCTACACCTTC
TRBV12-3/TRBV12-4	TRBJ2-3	TRBD1	few	CASRPTGTGSTDTQYF	TGTGCCAGCAGACCAACCGGGACAGGTAGCACAGATACGCAGTATTTT
TRBV5-1	TRBJ1-1	.	many	CASSLQGMNTEAFF	TGCGCCAGCAGCTTGCAGGGGATGAACACTGAAGCTTTCTTT
TRBV12-1	TRBJ1-2	.	.	CASMVLGLMRRQNYGYTF	TGTGCCAGCATGGTCCTGGGGTTAATGAGGAGGCAGAACTATGGCTACACCTTC
TRBV6-5	TRBJ1-5	TRBD1	few	CASSTGTGNQPQHF	TGTGCCAGCAGTACCGGGACAGGGAATCAGCCCCAGCATTTT
TRBV2	TRBJ1-3	.	.	CASGQYSGNTIYF	TGTGCCAGCGGCCAATACTCTGGAAACACCATATATTTT
TRBV5-1	TRBJ2-1	TRBD2	.	CASSEETIAGAGNEQFF	TGCGCCAGCAGTGAAGAGACCATAGCGGGAGCTGGAAATGAGCAGTTCTTC
TRBV6-5	TRBJ1-5	TRBD1	.	CASKGQGAFQPQHF	TGTGCCAGCAAAGGTCAGGGGGCTTTTCAGCCCCAGCATTTT
TRBV7-9	TRBJ1-1	.	.	CASSLGRLLGGTEAFF	TGTGCCAGCAGCTTAGGGCGGCTCCTCGGGGGAACTGAAGCTTTCTTT
TRBV10-2	TRBJ2-5	TRBD2	.	CASKRLAGEETQYF	TGCGCCAGCAAAAGACTAGCGGGAGAAGAGACCCAGTACTTC
TRBV5-1	TRBJ1-2	TRBD1	.	CASSALQGDYGYTF	TGCGCCAGCAGCGCATTACAGGGGGACTATGGCTACACCTTC
TRBV4-3	TRBJ2-5	TRBD1	.	CASSQSHGTGAETQYF	TGCGCCAGCAGCCAGAGCCACGGGACAGGCGCAGAGACCCAGTACTTC
TRBV5-4	TRBJ2-3	TRBD2	few	CASSSSGTRADTQYF	TGTGCCAGCAGCTCTAGCGGGACAAGGGCAGATACGCAGTATTTT
TRBV24-1	TRBJ2-3	TRBD2	once	CATSGSRIAGGLTDTQYF	TGTGCCACCAGTGGGTCTAGGATAGCGGGGGGACTCACAGATACGCAGTATTTT
TRBV5-1	TRBJ2-3	TRBD1	few	CASSLGTGLDTQYF	TGCGCCAGCAGCTTAGGGACAGGGTTAGATACGCAGTATTTT
TRBV6-6	TRBJ2-7	.	once	CATAASRSYEQYF	TGTGCCACCGCTGCTAGCCGTTCGTACGAGCAGTACTTC
TRBV4-1	TRBJ2-7	.	.	CASSQRQLSYEQYF	TGCGCCAGCAGCCAGAGACAGCTCTCCTACGAGCAGTACTTC
TRBV20-1	TRBJ1-5	.	.	CSASRTGSNQPQHF	TGCAGTGCTAGTAGAACGGGGAGCAATCAGCCCCAGCATTTT
TRBV3-1	TRBJ2-5	.	.	CASSQALARTRETQYF	TGTGCCAGCAGCCAAGCTTTGGCCCGAACAAGGGAGACCCAGTACTTC
TRBV2	TRBJ2-2	.	.	CASKEEGVGPGELFF	TGTGCCAGCAAAGAGGAAGGGGTGGGACCCGGGGAGCTGTTTTTT
TRBV5-1	TRBJ2-7	TRBD1	.	CASSPATGNEQYF	TGCGCCAGCAGCCCAGCGACAGGGAATGAGCAGTACTTC
TRBV12-3/TRBV12-4	TRBJ1-1	.	few	CASSFYSLNTEAFF	TGTGCCAGCAGTTTTTATAGTCTGAACACTGAAGCTTTCTTT
TRBV7-9	TRBJ2-7	.	.	CASSRGTEIIYEQYF	TGTGCCAGCAGCCGCGGGACAGAGATAATCTACGAGCAGTACTTC
TRBV7-9	TRBJ1-1	.	many	CASGTGGGATEAFF	TGTGCCAGCGGCACAGGAGGGGGGGCGACTGAAGCTTTCTTT
TRBV4-3	TRBJ1-1	.	.	CASSQDFGRTEAFF	TGCGCCAGCAGCCAAGATTTCGGGCGCACTGAAGCTTTCTTT
TRBV7-9	TRBJ2-7	.	few	CASSLVADLFTYEQYF	TGTGCCAGCAGCTTAGTGGCAGACCTCTTTACCTACGAGCAGTACTTC
TRBV9	TRBJ2-5	.	.	CASSEGQAGGTQYF	TGTGCCAGCAGCGAGGGACAGGCGGGGGGGACCCAGTACTTC
TRBV24-1	TRBJ2-6	.	few	CATSDFDRRRGANVLTF	TGTGCCACCAGTGATTTCGACAGGCGGCGGGGGGCCAACGTCCTGACTTTC
TRBV15	TRBJ2-1	.	.	CATSNSNEQFF	TGTGCCACCAGCAACAGCAATGAGCAGTTCTTC
TRBV10-3	TRBJ1-2	.	few	CAISGGQDRNYGYTF	TGTGCCATCAGTGGGGGTCAGGATCGCAACTATGGCTACACCTTC
TRBV3-1	TRBJ2-5	.	few	CASSRFRLGIQETQYF	TGTGCCAGCAGCCGCTTCAGACTAGGAATCCAAGAGACCCAGTACTTC
TRBV9	TRBJ1-1	TRBD1	.	CASSAQQGVTEAFF	TGTGCCAGCAGCGCCCAGCAGGGGGTCACTGAAGCTTTCTTT
TRBV12-3/TRBV12-4	TRBJ2-3	TRBD2	.	CASSENSGRYTDTQYF	TGTGCCAGCAGTGAGAATAGCGGGAGATACACAGATACGCAGTATTTT
TRBV5-1	TRBJ2-7	TRBD1	.	CASSLWDRVANEQYF	TGCGCCAGCAGCCTTTGGGACAGGGTGGCTAACGAGCAGTACTTC
TRBV19	TRBJ2-1	.	few	CASRKGRNNEQFF	TGTGCCAGTAGAAAAGGCAGGAACAATGAGCAGTTCTTC
TRBV15	TRBJ2-5	.	few	CAPGEAVQETQYF	TGTGCCCCTGGGGAGGCGGTGCAAGAGACCCAGTACTTC